The present T cell receptor beta chain was sequenced within a study of cytomegalovirus exposure and HLA in healthy donors. Overall study: A previous analysis identified 100 million or so unique TCR beta sequences derived from 180 million or so T cells. Regarding the study as a whole: Researchers reported in a later analysis that a missense DCLRE1C variant was tied to TCR beta V- and J-gene trimming. Sequencing likely caused a cluster of highly shared sequence variants. Of the V segments, some could not be distinguished, including TRBV6-2 and TRBV6-3, and were excluded.

This clone was seen a few times. The antigen is undetermined. Germline CDR1 is MNHEY and CDR2 is SVGAGI. J was trimmed by 3 bases and V by 0 bases; bases with no gene match: 2. The CDR3 sequence is 15 residues long. Amplification used 60 Vbeta primers and 13 Jbeta primers. Data came from immunoSEQ multiplex PCR; TCRdb stores just in-frame clones and leaves some out. The sample lists more than 150,000 clones; 70% to 80% were seen once. The sample comprised PBMCs. The sequence was obtained from a young man in good health and CMV-seronegative. V gene TRBV6-5 combines with J gene TRBJ2-7; 10 bases are a match to TRBD1. The chain's CDR3 is CASSYSGQGDYEQYF. The CDR3 DNA is TGTGCCAGCAGTTACTCTGGACAGGGGGACTACGAGCAGTACTTC.